Following are 21 T cell receptor beta chains from one sample sequenced in a study of PD-1 blockade in mismatch repair-deficient tumors (dated by TCRdb to between 2016 and 2019). Libraries were constructed by the immunoSEQ multiplex PCR assay. Not all clones reach the TCRdb copy of this immuneACCESS table, which keeps in-frame sequences only. Checked studies attribute under half of the gap to unresolved V genes and leave the rest unexplained. In all, the sample holds 3,500 to 4,000 clones, and around 81% of those were seen once. The ten most abundant clones make up about 7% of the sample. The sample's time point label, in plain terms: archival surgical resection tumor tissue. The sample was primary tumor tissue, taken from a patient treated with pembrolizumab. The receptor source for this set is an adult with mismatch repair-deficient cancer.

The chain has TRBV15 and TRBJ1-2; 9 bases are a match to TRBD1. The germline V gene has CDR1 LNHNV and CDR2 YYDKDF (reference sequence). The CDR3 runs 16 residues. V lost 1 base to trimming and J lost 7 bases; unmatched junction nucleotides: 10. The CDR3 coding sequence is TGTGCCACCAGCAGAGGAACAGGGGGCTGGTTGAGTGGCTACACCTTC. As protein: CATSRGTGGWLSGYTF.

V and J are TRBV5-1 and TRBJ2-5, with TRBD2 matching over 11 bases. The closer fit of TRBJ2-7 to the DNA end suggests the J call may be wrong. This CDR3 comprises 16 residues. In germline, CDR1 is SGHRS, CDR2 YFSETQ. DNA for the CDR3: TGCGCCAGCAGCTGGATGGGACTAGCGGAGTCCTACGAGCAGTACTTC. Its protein is CASSWMGLAESYEQYF.

A note on this clone: Other nucleotide sequences in the sample specify the same CDR3. The rearrangement joins TRBV29-1 to TRBJ2-3; D may be TRBD2 (6 bases). Trimming pared 4 bases from V and 3 bases from J, leaving 8 bases between. The CDR3 length is 12 residues. The germline V gene encodes CDR1 SQVTM and CDR2 ANQGSEA. The CDR3 DNA follows: TGCAGCGTTGGTAGCGGTACAGATACGCAGTATTTT. Its translation: CSVGSGTDTQYF.

The chain combines TRBV6-5 with TRBJ1-2; TRBD1 matches at 7 bases. The CDR3 consists of 14 residues. Germline V gene lookup returns CDR1 MNHEY and CDR2 SVGAGI. The J segment lost 2 bases and the V segment lost 0 bases, leaving 0 bases of the junction unmatched. The CDR3 region is CASSYSQGNYGYTF. CDR3 sequence (DNA): TGTGCCAGCAGTTACTCACAGGGGAACTATGGCTACACCTTC.

The chain links TRBV2 to TRBJ1-6; TRBD1 aligns across 8 bases. Germline V CDR1 and CDR2: SNHLY, FYNNEI. The CDR3 has 15 amino acids. Trimming cost V 3 bases and J 7 bases; bases outside gene matches: 5. The CDR3 DNA sequence: TGTGCCAGCAGTGAGGACAGGGCGGGGAATTCACCCCTCCACTTT. Translation: CASSEDRAGNSPLHF.

J is TRBJ1-2 and V is TRBV19; D possibly corresponds to TRBD1 (5 bases). Trimming left V 2 bases short and J 6 bases short, with 16 bases between. There are 15 residues in the CDR3. Germline V gene lookup returns CDR1 LNHDA and CDR2 SQIVND (reference sequence). CDR3 bases: TGTGCCAGTAGTATATTCGAGGACAAGTCAAATGGCTACACCTTC. Translating gives CASSIFEDKSNGYTF.

The V call is TRBV4-1, the J call TRBJ1-1; weak D call: TRBD1 (6 bases). Germline CDR1 reads MGHRA; CDR2 reads YSYEKL. Trimming cost V 0 bases and J 5 bases, with 10 bases left between them. The CDR3 consists of 14 residues. The CDR3 protein is CASSQDTGLTEAFF. DNA of the CDR3: TGCGCCAGCAGCCAAGATACAGGGTTGACTGAAGCTTTCTTT.

The chain couples TRBV7-9 to TRBJ2-3; TRBD2 is a possible D gene (5 bases). V lost 6 bases and J 2 bases, leaving 15 bases between the germline ends. CDR1 SEHNR and CDR2 FQNEAQ come from the germline V gene (reference sequence). There are 15 residues in the CDR3. In nucleotides, the CDR3 is TGTGCCAGCAGTTATCGTCTGCTAGCCACAGATACGCAGTATTTT. Translating it yields CASSYRLLATDTQYF.

V usage is TRBV18 and J usage is TRBJ2-7, with 7 bases aligning to TRBD1. Per the germline V gene, CDR1 is KGHSH and CDR2 is LQKENI. Trimming at V came to 4 bases and at J to 0 bases, leaving 6 bases not matched to a gene. The CDR3 runs 15 residues. The CDR3 here is CASSRTGASSYEQYF. CDR3 sequence (DNA): TGTGCCAGCTCACGTACAGGGGCAAGCTCCTACGAGCAGTACTTC.

This clone is a singleton in its sample. CDR3 region: CASSVGSSERETQYF. The CDR3 bases are TGTGCCAGCAGCGTAGGAAGTTCAGAACGAGAGACCCAGTACTTC. The chain joins TRBV9 to TRBJ2-5; D not certain. The V end lost 0 bases, the J end lost 4 bases, and 13 bases lay between the germline ends. The CDR3 has 15 residues. In germline, CDR1 is SGDLS, CDR2 YYNGEE.

This chain links TRBV18 with TRBJ2-5, with D tentatively TRBD1 (6 bases). In germline, CDR1 is KGHSH, CDR2 LQKENI. V lost 1 base, J lost 5 bases, and 8 bases lay in between. The CDR3 is 13 residues long. CDR3 residues: CASSPQQGETQYF. CDR3 in DNA: TGTGCCAGCTCACCACAACAGGGTGAGACCCAGTACTTC.

The chain links TRBV10-3 to TRBJ1-2; 7 bases agree with TRBD1. The CDR3 is 18 residues long. Germline CDR1 reads ENHRY; CDR2 reads SYGVKD. V was clipped by 4 bases and J by 2 bases; unmatched bases: 16. CDR3 sequence: CAISARIFTGAGNYGYTF. The DNA of the CDR3 is TGTGCCATCAGTGCCAGGATATTCACAGGGGCGGGGAACTATGGCTACACCTTC.

The chain combines TRBV10-2 with TRBJ2-1; 10 nucleotides match TRBD2. The V gene end was trimmed by 10 bases and the J gene end by 9 bases; junction bases not matched to a gene: 9. Germline V gene sequence: CDR1 WSHSY, CDR2 SAAADI. This CDR3 spans 13 amino acids. This CDR3 reads CAKGQGLASEQFF. The CDR3 DNA follows: TGCGCCAAGGGCCAGGGACTAGCGAGTGAGCAGTTCTTC.

The V call is TRBV6-5, the J call TRBJ2-7, with TRBD2 matching over 8 bases. Per germline, CDR1 MNHEY and CDR2 SVGAGI. The CDR3 consists of 15 residues. The J segment lost 1 base and the V segment lost 2 bases, leaving 4 bases of the junction unmatched. CDR3 sequence: CASSYLTSGSYEQYF. CDR3 DNA sequence: TGTGCCAGCAGTTACCTAACTAGCGGATCCTACGAGCAGTACTTC.

The rearrangement joins TRBV28 to TRBJ1-6; 8 nucleotides align to TRBD1. In germline, CDR1 is MDHEN, CDR2 SYDVKM. The CDR3 consists of 16 residues. The V gene end was trimmed by 5 bases and the J gene end by 7 bases; junction bases not matched to a gene: 10. CDR3 in amino acids: CASSPGTGVWNSPLHF. The CDR3 coding sequence is TGTGCCAGCAGTCCCGGGACAGGTGTGTGGAATTCACCCCTCCACTTT.

The V call is TRBV5-1, the J call TRBJ2-5, with D maybe TRBD1 (5 bases). This CDR3 has 13 residues. Between the trimmed V and J ends, which lost 3 bases and 5 bases, there was a span of 11 bases. Germline values: CDR1 SGHRS, CDR2 YFSETQ. The CDR3 protein is CASSSQGSETQYF. The CDR3 DNA follows: TGCGCCAGCAGCTCGCAGGGTTCGGAGACCCAGTACTTC.

The chain recombines TRBV19 with TRBJ2-3; 10 bases are shared with TRBD2. V shed 4 bases and J 4 bases; nucleotides not matched to a gene: 2. From germline, CDR1 is LNHDA and CDR2 SQIVND (reference sequence). This CDR3 comprises 14 residues. Written as DNA, the CDR3 is TGTGCCAGTAGTAGAGCGGGAGGGCCAGATACGCAGTATTTT. Encoded protein: CASSRAGGPDTQYF.

The chain employs TRBV11-2 and TRBJ2-5, with 13 bases lining up with TRBD2. V dropped 5 bases and J dropped 5; count of bases not matched to a gene: 11. Germline V CDR1 and CDR2: SGHAT, FQNNGV. This CDR3 comprises 17 residues. The CDR3 DNA reads as TGTGCCAGCAGCAAAGGACTAGCGGGAGTTTTTTTGGAGACCCAGTACTTC. Protein product: CASSKGLAGVFLETQYF.

A single count supports this clone. The CDR3 loop is CASRDRDRLNSPLHF. The CDR3, as DNA: TGTGCCAGCAGGGACCGGGACAGGCTAAATTCACCCCTCCACTTT. The chain recombines TRBV2 with TRBJ1-6, with TRBD1 matching 8 bases. Looked up from germline, CDR1 is SNHLY and CDR2 is FYNNEI. The CDR3 contains 15 residues. V lost 6 bases to trimming and J lost 7 bases; unmatched junction nucleotides: 8.

As DNA, the CDR3 is TGTGCCAGCTCAGAGGCAAGCCAACCCTATGGCTACACCTTC. Its protein is CASSEASQPYGYTF. The gene calls are TRBV9 and TRBJ1-2; unclear D gene. Trimming left V 7 bases short and J 4 bases short, with 17 bases between. Germline CDR1 reads SGDLS; CDR2 reads YYNGEE. The CDR3 consists of 14 residues.

The chain has TRBV18 and TRBJ1-3, with 9 nucleotides matching TRBD1. The V gene's germline CDR1 is KGHSH and CDR2 LQKENI. The J segment lost 0 bases and the V segment lost 6 bases, leaving 3 bases of the junction unmatched. This CDR3 has 15 amino acids. The CDR3 sequence is CASSRTGDSGNTIYF. In DNA form, the CDR3 reads TGTGCCAGCTCGCGGACAGGGGACTCTGGAAACACCATATATTTT.